This T cell receptor (beta chain) was obtained from a study of T cell responses to AZD1222 COVID-19 vaccine. Across the study: Second-dose groups at about 4 or about 12 weeks were pooled. Notes on the study in general: Rises in breadth and depth of Spike-specific TCRs came after two AZD1222 doses. The study identified only 6 or 7 AZD1222 recipients as seropositive at baseline.

Some clones are missing from TCRdb's copy, which holds only in-frame ones; the method was immunoSEQ multiplex PCR. Of 170,000 or so clones in the sample, about nine tenths were seen once. Details on this clone: Its specificity is not known.

This receptor was obtained from an adult in good health. The sequencing used peripheral blood, collected on day 0 of AZD1222 vaccination.

The CDR3 spells CASRYIENTEAFF. The CDR3, as DNA: TGTGCCAGCAGATACATCGAGAACACTGAAGCTTTCTTT. The genes are TRBV12-3 or TRBV12-4 and TRBJ1-1; D not certain. The germline V and J ends were trimmed by 6 bases and 1 base, with 9 bases remaining between them. The CDR3 spans 13 residues.